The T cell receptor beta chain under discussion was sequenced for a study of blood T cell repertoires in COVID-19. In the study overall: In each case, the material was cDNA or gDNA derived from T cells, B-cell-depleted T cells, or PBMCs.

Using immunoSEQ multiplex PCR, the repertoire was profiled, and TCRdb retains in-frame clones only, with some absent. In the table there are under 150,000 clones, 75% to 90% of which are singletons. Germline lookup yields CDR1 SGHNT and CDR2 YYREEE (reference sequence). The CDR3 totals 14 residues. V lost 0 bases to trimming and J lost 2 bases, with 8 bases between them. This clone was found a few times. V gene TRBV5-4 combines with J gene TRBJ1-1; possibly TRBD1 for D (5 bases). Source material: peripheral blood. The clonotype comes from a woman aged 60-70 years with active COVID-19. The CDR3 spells CASSLAGDNTEAFF. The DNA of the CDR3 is TGTGCCAGCAGCTTGGCGGGGGATAACACTGAAGCTTTCTTT.